This TCR beta chain was observed in a study of T-cell reconstitution after alpha-beta-depleted transplantation in children. Unique molecular identifiers were incorporated during preparation of the TCRbeta library. In TCRdb, the PCR reads were re-called with MiXCR into one record per CDR3 protein. The sample records some 550,000 distinct CDR3 sequences, about 17% being singletons. This clonotype has only a few counts. The CDR3 extends over 12 amino acids. Trimming took off 7 bases at V and 6 bases at J, with 15 bases between the two ends. The germline CDR1 and CDR2 sequences are SQVTM and ANQGSEA. This specimen was PBMCs from the stem cell graft donor, taken from the stem cell graft. The V gene is TRBV29-1, the J gene TRBJ1-1; D is unclear. This clonotype was sampled from a human donor who donated a stem cell graft to a child with acute lymphoblastic leukemia. The CDR3 sequence: CSDRTSAPEAFF. The CDR3 DNA is TGCAGCGATAGGACCTCCGCCCCTGAAGCTTTCTTT.